Reported below is one T cell receptor beta chain. Its matching antigen is unknown. The record originates from a study of CD8+CD57+ T cells in acquired aplastic anemia. Study-level results: The study identified roughly 29 CD8+ CDR3 sequences shared by patients and controls.

CDR3 length equals 14 residues. V lost 1 base and J 8 bases, leaving 14 bases between the germline ends. The V gene's germline CDR1 is DFQATT and CDR2 SNEGSKA (reference sequence). Patients selected for sequencing had displayed CD8+CD57+ cell expansion by flow cytometry. Severe acquired aplastic anemia affected all patients. Sampling of blood occurred while the patients had still received no therapy. The template for TCR beta VDJ and CDR3 sequence profiling was genomic DNA. TCRdb re-called the reads with MiXCR, one entry per CDR3 protein. This table has around 200,000 distinct CDR3 sequences, roughly 50% appearing once.

This chain connects TRBV20-1 to TRBJ1-4, with D possibly being TRBD1 (6 bases). Sequencing used sorted CD4+, CD8+, or CD8+CD57+ T cells (not recorded which) from PBMCs. This TCR was sampled from a human donor with aplastic anemia. The CDR3 DNA reads as TGCAGTGCTAGAGGGACAGCACGAGGCGAAAAACTGTTTTTT. Translated: CSARGTARGEKLFF.